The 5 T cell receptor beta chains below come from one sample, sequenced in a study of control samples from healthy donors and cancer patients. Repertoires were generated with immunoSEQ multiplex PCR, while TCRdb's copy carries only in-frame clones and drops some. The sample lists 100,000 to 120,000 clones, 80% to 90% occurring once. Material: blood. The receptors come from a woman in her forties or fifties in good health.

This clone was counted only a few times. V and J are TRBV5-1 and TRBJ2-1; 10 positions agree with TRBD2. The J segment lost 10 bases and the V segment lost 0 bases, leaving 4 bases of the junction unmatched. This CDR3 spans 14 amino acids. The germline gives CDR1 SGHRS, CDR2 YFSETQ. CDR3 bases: TGCGCCAGCAGCTTGGACCTAGCGGGAGCGGAGCAGTTCTTC. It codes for CASSLDLAGAEQFF. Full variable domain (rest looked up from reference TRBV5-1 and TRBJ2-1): KAGVTQTPRYLIKTRGQQVTLSCSPISGHRSVSWYQQTPGQGLQFLFEYFSETQRNKGNFPGRFSGRQFSNSRSEMNVSTLELGDSALYLCASSLDLAGAEQFFGPGTRLTVL.

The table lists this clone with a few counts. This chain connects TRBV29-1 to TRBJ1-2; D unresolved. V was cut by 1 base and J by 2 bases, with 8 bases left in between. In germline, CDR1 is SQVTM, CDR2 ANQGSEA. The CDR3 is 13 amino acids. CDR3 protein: CSVEGLLNYGYTF. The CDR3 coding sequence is TGCAGCGTTGAAGGTCTCCTAAACTATGGCTACACCTTC.

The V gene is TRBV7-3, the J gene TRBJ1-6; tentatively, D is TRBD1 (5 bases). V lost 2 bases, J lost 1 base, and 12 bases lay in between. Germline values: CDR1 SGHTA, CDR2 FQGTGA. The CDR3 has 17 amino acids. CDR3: CASSLEGQGSYNSPLHF. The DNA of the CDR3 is TGTGCCAGCAGCTTAGAGGGGCAGGGATCCTATAATTCACCCCTCCACTTT.

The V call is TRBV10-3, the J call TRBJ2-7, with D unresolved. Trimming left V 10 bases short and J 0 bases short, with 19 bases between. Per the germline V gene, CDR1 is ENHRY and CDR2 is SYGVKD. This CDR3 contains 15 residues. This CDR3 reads CATEIRSTTSYEQYF. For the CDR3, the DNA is TGTGCCACCGAGATCAGATCAACGACCTCCTACGAGCAGTACTTC.

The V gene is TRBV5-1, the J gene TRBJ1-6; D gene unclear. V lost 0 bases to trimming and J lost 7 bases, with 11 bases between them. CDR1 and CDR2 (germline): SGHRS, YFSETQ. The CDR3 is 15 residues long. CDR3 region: CASSLEGRTNSPLHF. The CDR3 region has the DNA TGCGCCAGCAGCTTGGAGGGTCGTACAAATTCACCCCTCCACTTT.